The 5 T cell receptor beta chains in this list originate from one sample, sequenced in a study of cytomegalovirus exposure and HLA in healthy donors. With 60 Vbeta and 13 Jbeta primers, the PCR was carried out. The repertoire was sequenced with immunoSEQ multiplex PCR; TCRdb's copy has only in-frame clones and lacks some. In the table there are roughly 230,000 clones, more than 70% of which are singletons. The sequenced sample consisted of PBMCs. These receptors originate from a boy younger than 18 in good health and CMV-seronegative.

This chain uses TRBV5-1 with TRBJ2-1; 12 positions match TRBD1. Germline CDR1 SGHRS, CDR2 YFSETQ. CDR3 length: 18 residues. Germline trimming cut 2 bases from V and 7 bases from J; bases unmatched to any gene: 13. The chain's CDR3 is CASSLRYLPGQGANEQFF. The DNA for the CDR3 is TGCGCCAGCAGCTTAAGGTACCTCCCGGGACAGGGGGCGAATGAGCAGTTCTTC.

This clone has only a few counts. The chain is built from TRBV30 and TRBJ1-2; 8 nucleotides line up with TRBD1. The CDR3 sequence is 13 residues long. The germline V gene has CDR1 GTSNPN and CDR2 SVGIG (reference sequence). J was trimmed by 4 bases and V by 0 bases; bases with no gene match: 1. The CDR3 nucleotides read TGTGCCTGGAGTGTGCAGGGGGCCTATGGCTACACCTTC. Its translation: CAWSVQGAYGYTF.

The chain uses TRBV15 and TRBJ2-7; TRBD1 aligns across 10 bases. The CDR3 has 16 residues. V dropped 3 bases and J dropped 7; count of bases not matched to a gene: 12. CDR1 and CDR2 (germline): LNHNV, YYDKDF (reference sequence). The CDR3 is CATSSEDRGKLGEQYF. The CDR3 DNA is TGTGCCACCAGCAGCGAGGACAGGGGGAAACTAGGGGAGCAGTACTTC.

The rearrangement links TRBV5-1 to TRBJ2-5, with TRBD2 matching 8 bases. The DNA end lines up better with TRBJ2-7; the J call may be wrong. The CDR3 is 14 residues long. In germline, CDR1 is SGHRS, CDR2 YFSETQ. Here the CDR3 reads CASSLREGYYEQYF. The CDR3 DNA reads TGCGCCAGCAGCTTGCGGGAGGGGTACTACGAGCAGTACTTC.

Only a few counts were recorded for this clone. V usage is TRBV18 and J usage is TRBJ2-5; 10 bases are shared with TRBD1. The germline V gene has CDR1 KGHSH and CDR2 LQKENI. This CDR3 contains 16 residues. The V and J ends lost 4 bases and 5 bases, in that order; junction bases with no gene match: 10. The CDR3 loop reads CASSQTGTGAQETQYF. In nucleotides, the CDR3 is TGTGCCAGCTCACAAACCGGGACAGGGGCGCAGGAGACCCAGTACTTC. Full variable domain (missing parts from reference TRBV18 and TRBJ2-5): NAGVMQNPRHLVRRRGQEARLRCSPMKGHSHVYWYRQLPEEGLKFMVYLQKENIIDESGMPKERFSAEFPKEGPSILRIQQVVRGDSAAYFCASSQTGTGAQETQYFGPGTRLLVL.